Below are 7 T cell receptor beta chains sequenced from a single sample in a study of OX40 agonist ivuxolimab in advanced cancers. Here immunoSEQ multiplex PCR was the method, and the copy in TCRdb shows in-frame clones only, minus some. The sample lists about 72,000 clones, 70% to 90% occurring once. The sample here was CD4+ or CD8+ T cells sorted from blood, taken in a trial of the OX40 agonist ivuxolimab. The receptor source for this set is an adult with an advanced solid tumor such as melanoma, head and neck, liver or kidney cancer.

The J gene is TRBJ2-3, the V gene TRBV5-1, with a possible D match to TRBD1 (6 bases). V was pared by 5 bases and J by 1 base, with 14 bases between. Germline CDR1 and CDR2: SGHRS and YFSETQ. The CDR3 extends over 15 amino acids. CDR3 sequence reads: CASRSGTIGTDTQYF. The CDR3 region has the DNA TGCGCCAGCAGATCTGGGACAATTGGCACAGATACGCAGTATTTT.

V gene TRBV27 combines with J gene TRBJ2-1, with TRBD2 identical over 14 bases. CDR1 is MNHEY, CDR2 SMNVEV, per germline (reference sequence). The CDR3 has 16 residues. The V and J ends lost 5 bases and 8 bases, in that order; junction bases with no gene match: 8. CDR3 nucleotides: TGTGCCAGCAGTAGGCCGACTAGCGGGAGGGCCCATGAGCAGTTCTTC. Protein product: CASSRPTSGRAHEQFF.

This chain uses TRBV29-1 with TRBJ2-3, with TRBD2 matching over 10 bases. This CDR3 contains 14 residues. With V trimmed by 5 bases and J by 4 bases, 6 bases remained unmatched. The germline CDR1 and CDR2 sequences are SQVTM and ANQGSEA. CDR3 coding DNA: TGCAGCGTTCTCCTAGCGGGAGCTGCAGATACGCAGTATTTT. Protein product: CSVLLAGAADTQYF.

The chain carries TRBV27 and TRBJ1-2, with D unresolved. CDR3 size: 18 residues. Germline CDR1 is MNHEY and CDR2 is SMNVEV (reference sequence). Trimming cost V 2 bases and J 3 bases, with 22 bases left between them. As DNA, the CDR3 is TGTGCCAGCAGTTTAGTTTCCGTCAGCAGTAACCCCCACTATGGCTACACCTTC. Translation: CASSLVSVSSNPHYGYTF.

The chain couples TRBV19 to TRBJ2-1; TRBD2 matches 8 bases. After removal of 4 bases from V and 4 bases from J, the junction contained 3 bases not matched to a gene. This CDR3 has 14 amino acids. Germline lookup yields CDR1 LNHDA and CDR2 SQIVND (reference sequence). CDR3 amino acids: CASSKLAEYNEQFF. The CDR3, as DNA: TGTGCCAGTAGTAAACTAGCGGAATACAATGAGCAGTTCTTC.

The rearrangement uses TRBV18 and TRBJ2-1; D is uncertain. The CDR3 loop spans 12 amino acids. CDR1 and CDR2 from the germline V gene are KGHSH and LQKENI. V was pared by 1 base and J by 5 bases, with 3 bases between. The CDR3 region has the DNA TGTGCCAGCTCACCACAGAACAATGAGCAGTTCTTC. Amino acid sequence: CASSPQNNEQFF.

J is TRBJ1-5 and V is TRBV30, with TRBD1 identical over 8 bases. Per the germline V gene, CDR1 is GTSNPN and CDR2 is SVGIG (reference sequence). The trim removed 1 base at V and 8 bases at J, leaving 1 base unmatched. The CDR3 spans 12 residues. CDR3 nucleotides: TGTGCCTGGAGTGCAGGGGGCGAGCCCCAGCATTTT. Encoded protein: CAWSAGGEPQHF. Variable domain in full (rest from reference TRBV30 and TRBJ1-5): SQTIHQWPATLVQPVGSPLSLECTVEGTSNPNLYWYRQAAGRGLQLLFYSVGIGQISSEVPQNLSASRPQDRQFILSSKKLLLSDSGFYLCAWSAGGEPQHFGDGTRLSIL.